This TCR beta chain was captured in a study of blood T cell repertoires in COVID-19. About the study: Italy, Spain and the United States were the sources of the convalescent and acute COVID-19 samples. Sample material is recorded as cDNA or gDNA derived from T cells, B-cell-depleted T cells, or PBMCs.

Trimming at V came to 5 bases and at J to 7 bases, leaving 9 bases not matched to a gene. CDR1 and CDR2 (germline): SEHNR, FQNEAQ (reference sequence). The CDR3 is made up of 16 amino acids. In the original analysis: Estimates of nucleated cell counts were drawn from the amplification of reference gene primers. Produced via immunoSEQ multiplex PCR; TCRdb's table is partial and in-frame only. V and J calls plus clone size are reproduced from that table; the DNA served to infer D and trimming. This table holds over 55,000 clones, around 86% found once. The sequenced material came from peripheral blood. The chain recombines TRBV7-9 with TRBJ1-6; 9 bases are a match to TRBD1. The receptor comes from a man in his forties or fifties with active COVID-19. Here the CDR3 DNA reads TGTGCCAGCAGCGATACCGACAGGGGGTGGAATTCACCCCTCCACTTT. Protein product: CASSDTDRGWNSPLHF.